The rows below give T cell receptor beta chains drawn from one sample of a study of CD8 T cells in Susac syndrome. A single record per CDR3 protein comes from TCRdb applying MiXCR to the immunoSEQ multiplex PCR reads. The table lists 150,000 to 160,000 distinct CDR3 sequences, 94% of them singletons. Sequencing used CD8+ T cells from PBMCs. These TCRs come from a human donor with multiple sclerosis. CDR3s include the opening cysteine and the closing phenylalanine or tryptophan. D genes are given only for firm matches. Rows give clone size only sometimes, using once, few, many, or a class for an expanded clone.

>NA|TRBV7-6|NA|TRBJ2-7
TGTGCCAGCAGCCCAACCTCAAGGACGGCCTCCTACGAGCAGTACTTC
CASSPTSRTASYEQYF
>NA|TRBV18|NA|TRBJ2-7
TGTGCCAGCTCACCAGATAGGGTTGACTACGAGCAGTACTTC
CASSPDRVDYEQYF
>few|TRBV13|TRBD2|TRBJ2-7
TGTGCCAGCAGCTTGCGGGGGGGTACCTACGAGCAGTACTTC
CASSLRGGTYEQYF
>NA|TRBV2|NA|TRBJ1-2
TGTGGAGGCGGCGGGGGCTACACCTTC
CGGGGGYTF
>NA|TRBV9|NA|TRBJ2-3
TGTGCCAGTAAAGGGGAAGTCCCAGATACGCAGTATTTT
CASKGEVPDTQYF
>NA|TRBV6-2/TRBV6-3|NA|TRBJ2-2
TGTGCCAGCAGTTCAGGGGACACCGGGGAGCTGTTTTTT
CASSSGDTGELFF
>NA|TRBV27|NA|TRBJ1-2
TGTGCCAGTGGACGGAGAGCCTATGGCTACACCTTC
CASGRRAYGYTF
>NA|TRBV3-1|TRBD1|TRBJ1-5
TGTGCCAGCAGCCCCAGGACAGGGACCAATCAGCCCCAGCATTTT
CASSPRTGTNQPQHF
>NA|TRBV9|NA|TRBJ1-1
TGTGCCAGCAGCGACGGAGAGAAGAACACTGAAGCTTTCTTT
CASSDGEKNTEAFF
>NA|TRBV3-1|NA|TRBJ2-5
TGTGCCAGCAGCCAAGGCTTTTTGGAGACCCAGTACTTC
CASSQGFLETQYF
>once|TRBV6-6|NA|TRBJ1-5
TGTGCCAGCAGTTACTCGGGGGGCGCGGGCAATCAGCCCCAGCATTTT
CASSYSGGAGNQPQHF
>NA|TRBV25-1|NA|TRBJ2-2
TGTGCCAGCAGTCCCCCGGGAGATACCGGGGAGCTGTTTTTT
CASSPPGDTGELFF
>NA|TRBV12-3/TRBV12-4|NA|TRBJ1-3
TGTGCTTCAGGTCCCCCCCTTTATTTT
CASGPPLYF
>NA|TRBV20-1|NA|TRBJ1-2
TGCAGTGCCGCCGTTCGATTTAACTATGGCTACACCTTC
CSAAVRFNYGYTF
>once|TRBV7-3|NA|TRBJ2-2
TGTGCCAGCAGCCGTCCGATCTCCCCTGACACCGGGGAGCTGTTTTTT
CASSRPISPDTGELFF
>once|TRBV5-6|NA|TRBJ2-5
TGTGCCAGCAGCTTACCTCAGGGGCGTTCGAGAGAGACCCAGTACTTC
CASSLPQGRSRETQYF
>NA|TRBV27|TRBD2|TRBJ2-7
TGTGCCAGCAGTGCGGCGGCTAGCGGGGGCCGCGAGCAGTACTTC
CASSAAASGGREQYF
>NA|TRBV18|NA|TRBJ2-7
TGTGCCAGCTCACCAGGGACCCGAGGCCCCTACGAGCAGTACTTC
CASSPGTRGPYEQYF
>once|TRBV29-1|NA|TRBJ2-7
TGCAGCGTTGATGTTGCAGGCCGTTCCTACGAGCAGTACTTC
CSVDVAGRSYEQYF
>NA|TRBV7-9|NA|TRBJ1-2
TGTGCCAGCACAAGCGACCCGGATGGCTACACCTTC
CASTSDPDGYTF
>once|TRBV20-1|TRBD1|TRBJ2-7
TGCAGTGCTATGGGACAGGGGACGTACGAGCAGTACTTC
CSAMGQGTYEQYF
>NA|TRBV7-9|TRBD1|TRBJ1-2
TGTGCCAGCAGTGGGGCCCCTTCCTCAGGGGACAGGGTTAACTATGGCTACACCTTC
CASSGAPSSGDRVNYGYTF
>NA|TRBV6-6|NA|TRBJ2-7
TGTGCCAGCCTAGGCGACTCCTACGAGCAGTACTTC
CASLGDSYEQYF
>NA|TRBV7-9|NA|TRBJ2-7
TGTGCCAGCAGCTTAGTGCTAACTCCGTACTTC
CASSLVLTPYF
>NA|TRBV13|NA|TRBJ2-1
TGTGCCAGCAGCTTAGAAGGTACAGGGAAGTTCTTC
CASSLEGTGKFF
>NA|TRBV12-3/TRBV12-4|NA|TRBJ1-2
TGTGCCAGCAGTTTCGGGGGTCTGGGCTATGGCTACACCTTC
CASSFGGLGYGYTF
>NA|TRBV20-1|NA|TRBJ2-1
TGCAGTGCCTCACCCCGAGGGGGGCCCCTCTCCTACAATGAGCAGTTCTTC
CSASPRGGPLSYNEQFF
>NA|TRBV6-5|NA|TRBJ1-5
TGTGCCAGCAGTCCTAATTGGAGTCAGCCCCAGCATTTT
CASSPNWSQPQHF
>NA|TRBV9|NA|TRBJ2-2
TGTGCCAGCAGCGGACGGAGCGGGGAGCTGTTTTTT
CASSGRSGELFF
>NA|TRBV6-2/TRBV6-3|NA|TRBJ2-5
TGTGCCAGCAGTTACGGGACTCCCCAAGAGACCCAGTACTTC
CASSYGTPQETQYF
>NA|TRBV19|TRBD1|TRBJ1-1
TGTGCCAGTAGGACAGGGGTTGTGAGAAACACTGAAGCTTTCTTT
CASRTGVVRNTEAFF
>NA|TRBV20-1|TRBD1|TRBJ2-1
TGCAGTGCTGAGAGGGGACAGGACTACAATGAGCAGTTCTTC
CSAERGQDYNEQFF
>NA|TRBV4-1|NA|TRBJ2-3
TGCGCCAGCAGCCAAGAAAGGGAGACTGAAGATACGCAGTATTTT
CASSQERETEDTQYF
>NA|TRBV9|NA|TRBJ1-1
TGTGCCAGCAGCGTAGAGGGACTATGGAACACTGAAGCTTTCTTT
CASSVEGLWNTEAFF
>NA|TRBV20-1|NA|TRBJ2-1
TGCAGTGCTGGGGTCGGGGGGCCAGGCAATGAGCAGTTCTTC
CSAGVGGPGNEQFF
>NA|TRBV27|TRBD1|TRBJ2-7
TGTGCCAGCAGTCCGGGACAGGCGCCTCCGCAGTACTTC
CASSPGQAPPQYF
>once|TRBV6-5|NA|TRBJ1-2
TGTGCCAGCACTATCGGACAGAACTATGGCTACACCTTC
CASTIGQNYGYTF
>few|TRBV4-1|NA|TRBJ2-7
TGCGCCAGCAGCCAAGGGGCAGCGATGGCCTACGAGCAGTACTTC
CASSQGAAMAYEQYF
>NA|TRBV6-5|NA|TRBJ2-4
TGTGCCAGCAGTTACACGGAAAAAAACATTCAGTACTTC
CASSYTEKNIQYF
>NA|TRBV13|NA|TRBJ2-1
TGTGCCAGCAGCTTAGGCCTTACGACACAAAACAATGAGCAGTTCTTC
CASSLGLTTQNNEQFF
>NA|TRBV20-1|NA|TRBJ2-7
TGCAGTGCTAGAGAACCGTCCTACGAGCAGTACTTC
CSAREPSYEQYF
>NA|TRBV13|NA|TRBJ1-2
TGTGCCAGCAGCCCCGCGTGGTTAGTTGGCTACACCTTC
CASSPAWLVGYTF
>NA|TRBV7-9|NA|TRBJ1-5
TGTGCCAGCGGTAGGGAGGGGAGGCAGCCCCAGCATTTT
CASGREGRQPQHF